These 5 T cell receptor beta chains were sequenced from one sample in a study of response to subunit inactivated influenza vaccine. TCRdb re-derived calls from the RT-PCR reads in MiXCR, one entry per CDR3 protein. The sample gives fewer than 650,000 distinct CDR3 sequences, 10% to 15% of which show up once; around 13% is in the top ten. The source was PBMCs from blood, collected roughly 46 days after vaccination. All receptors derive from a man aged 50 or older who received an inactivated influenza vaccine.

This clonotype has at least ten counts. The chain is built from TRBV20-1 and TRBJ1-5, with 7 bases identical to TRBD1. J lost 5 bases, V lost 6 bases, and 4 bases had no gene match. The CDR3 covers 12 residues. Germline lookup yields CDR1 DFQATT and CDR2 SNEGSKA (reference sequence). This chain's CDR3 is CSASTGDQPQHF. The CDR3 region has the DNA TGCAGTGCCTCAACAGGGGATCAGCCCCAGCATTTT.

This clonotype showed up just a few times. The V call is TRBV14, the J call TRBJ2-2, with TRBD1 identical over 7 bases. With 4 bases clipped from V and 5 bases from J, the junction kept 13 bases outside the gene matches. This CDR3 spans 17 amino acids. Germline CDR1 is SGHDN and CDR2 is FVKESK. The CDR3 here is CASSPGGGDSGTGELFF. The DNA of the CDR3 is TGTGCCAGCAGCCCCGGTGGTGGGGACAGTGGAACCGGGGAGCTGTTTTTT.

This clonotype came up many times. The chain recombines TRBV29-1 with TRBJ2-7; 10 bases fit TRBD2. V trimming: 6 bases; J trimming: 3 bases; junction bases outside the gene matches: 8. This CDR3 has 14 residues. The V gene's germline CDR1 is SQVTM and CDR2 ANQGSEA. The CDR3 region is CSVFLAGVNYEQYF. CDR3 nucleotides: TGCAGCGTCTTTCTAGCGGGAGTAAACTACGAGCAGTACTTC.

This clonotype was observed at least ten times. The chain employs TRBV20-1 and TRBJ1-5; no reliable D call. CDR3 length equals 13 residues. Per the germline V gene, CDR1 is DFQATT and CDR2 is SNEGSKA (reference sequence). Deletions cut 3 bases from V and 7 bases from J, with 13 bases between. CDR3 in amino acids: CSARGQLLQPQHF. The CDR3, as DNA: TGCAGTGCTAGGGGCCAGCTGCTGCAGCCCCAGCATTTT.

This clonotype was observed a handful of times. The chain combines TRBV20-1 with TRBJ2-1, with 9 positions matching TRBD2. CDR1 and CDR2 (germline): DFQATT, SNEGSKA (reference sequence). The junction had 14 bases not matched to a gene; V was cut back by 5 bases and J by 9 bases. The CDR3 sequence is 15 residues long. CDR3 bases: TGCAGTGCTTTTAGCGCGGGAGGGCCCTTAGGTGAGCAGTTCTTC. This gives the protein CSAFSAGGPLGEQFF.